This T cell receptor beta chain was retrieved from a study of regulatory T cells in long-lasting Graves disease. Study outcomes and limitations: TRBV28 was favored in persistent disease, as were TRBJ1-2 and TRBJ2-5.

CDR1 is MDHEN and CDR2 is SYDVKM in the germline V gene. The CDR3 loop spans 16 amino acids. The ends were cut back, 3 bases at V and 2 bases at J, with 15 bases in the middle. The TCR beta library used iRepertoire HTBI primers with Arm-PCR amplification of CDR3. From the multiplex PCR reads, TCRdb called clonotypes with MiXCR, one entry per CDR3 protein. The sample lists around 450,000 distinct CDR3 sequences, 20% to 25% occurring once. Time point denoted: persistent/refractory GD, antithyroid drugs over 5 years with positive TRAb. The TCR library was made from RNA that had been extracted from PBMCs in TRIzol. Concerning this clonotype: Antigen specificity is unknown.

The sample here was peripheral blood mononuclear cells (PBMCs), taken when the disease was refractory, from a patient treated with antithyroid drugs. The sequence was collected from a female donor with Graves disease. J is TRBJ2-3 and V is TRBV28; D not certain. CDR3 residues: CASSFPPRRDTDTQYF. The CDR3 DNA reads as TGTGCCAGCAGTTTTCCCCCAAGGCGAGACACAGATACGCAGTATTTT. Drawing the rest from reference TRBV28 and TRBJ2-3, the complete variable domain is DVKVTQSSRYLVKRTGEKVFLECVQDMDHENMFWYRQDPGLGLRLIYFSYDVKMKEKGDIPEGYSVSREKKERFSLILESASTNQTSMYLCASSFPPRRDTDTQYFGPGTRLTVL.